Listed below are T cell receptor beta chains from one sample, sequenced in a study of regulatory T cells in long-lasting Graves disease. MiXCR was run by TCRdb on the multiplex PCR reads, yielding one entry per CDR3 protein. The sample holds some 430,000 distinct CDR3 sequences, about 22% seen once. The material sequenced was peripheral blood mononuclear cells (PBMCs), taken when the disease was refractory, from a patient treated with antithyroid drugs. These TCRs come from a female donor with Graves disease. CDR3s include the opening cysteine and the closing phenylalanine or tryptophan. The D gene is left open where the match is weak. Only part of the rows carry a size: once, few, many, or a class if the clone is expanded.

cdr3_length	d_call	v_call	j_call	clone_size	cdr3_aa	cdr3_nt
15	-	TRBV27	TRBJ2-7	few	CASSPEGGVYSEQYF	TGTGCCAGCAGCCCTGAGGGGGGAGTTTATAGCGAGCAGTACTTC
15	TRBD1	TRBV5-1	TRBJ2-7	few	CASSTDQGTVYEQYF	TGCGCCAGCAGCACGGATCAGGGGACAGTCTACGAGCAGTACTTC
13	TRBD1	TRBV28	TRBJ2-7	many	CASGTVVTYEQYF	TGTGCCAGCGGGACAGTCGTTACCTACGAGCAGTACTTC
11	-	TRBV29-1	TRBJ1-2	-	CSVDRGYGYTF	TGCAGCGTTGATCGCGGCTATGGCTACACCTTC
13	-	TRBV7-9	TRBJ1-2	few	CASSSDGGGGYTF	TGTGCCAGCAGCTCAGACGGCGGGGGTGGCTACACCTTC
16	TRBD2	TRBV5-6	TRBJ2-7	few	CASSAPGTRTSYEQYF	TGTGCCAGCAGCGCGCCCGGGACTAGGACCTCCTACGAGCAGTACTTC
14	-	TRBV3-1	TRBJ1-2	many	CASSQDNGHGGYTF	TGTGCCAGCAGCCAAGATAACGGACACGGTGGCTACACCTTC
15	-	TRBV6-1	TRBJ1-3	-	CASSDSFYSGNTIYF	TGTGCCAGCAGTGACTCATTCTACTCTGGAAACACCATATATTTT
14	TRBD1	TRBV6-1	TRBJ1-2	many	CASSETGANYGYTF	TGTGCCAGCAGTGAGACAGGGGCGAACTATGGCTACACCTTC
14	-	TRBV27	TRBJ1-1	-	CASGGLGENTEAFF	TGTGCCAGCGGGGGCCTGGGAGAAAATACTGAAGCTTTCTTT
13	-	TRBV18	TRBJ2-5	few	CASSGDVQETQYF	TGTGCCAGCTCCGGGGACGTCCAAGAGACCCAGTACTTC
14	-	TRBV28	TRBJ2-7	many	CASNPRGSSYEQYF	TGTGCCAGCAACCCCCGGGGGAGCTCCTACGAGCAGTACTTC
16	TRBD1	TRBV5-1	TRBJ2-2	-	CASRISDRVNTGELFF	TGCGCCAGCAGAATCTCGGACAGGGTAAACACCGGGGAGCTGTTTTTT
16	-	TRBV28	TRBJ1-1	many	CASSYPPGRGRSEAFF	TGTGCCAGCAGTTACCCCCCGGGCAGGGGAAGGTCTGAAGCTTTCTTT
17	-	TRBV6-2/TRBV6-3	TRBJ1-5	-	CASSQRQGEVGNQPQHF	TGTGCCAGCAGCCAGAGGCAAGGGGAGGTGGGCAATCAGCCCCAGCATTTT
16	-	TRBV19	TRBJ1-5	-	CASSMRSLWGDQPQHF	TGTGCCAGTAGTATGCGGAGTCTATGGGGGGATCAGCCCCAGCATTTT
15	-	TRBV28	TRBJ2-5	-	CASSYPTGKEETQYF	TGTGCCAGCAGTTACCCCACAGGGAAGGAAGAGACCCAGTACTTC
15	-	TRBV10-3	TRBJ2-7	many	CAISDLTGTSYEQYF	TGTGCCATCAGTGATCTTACTGGGACCTCCTACGAGCAGTACTTC
12	-	TRBV14	TRBJ2-7	-	CASSQDVYEQHF	TGTGCCAGCAGCCAAGATGTGTACGAGCAGCACTTC
16	TRBD1	TRBV12-3/TRBV12-4	TRBJ1-1	many	CASSFTGTGIATEAFF	TGTGCCAGCAGTTTTACTGGGACAGGAATTGCCACTGAAGCTTTCTTT
14	-	TRBV27	TRBJ1-2	many	CASSFSDRNYGYTF	TGTGCCAGCAGTTTCTCCGACAGGAACTATGGCTACACCTTC
17	-	TRBV19	TRBJ2-3	-	CASKDGLAVSPTDTQYF	TGTGCCAGCAAGGATGGCTTGGCAGTTTCTCCCACAGATACGCAGTATTTT
12	-	TRBV29-1	TRBJ2-7	-	CSVGDIPYEQYF	TGCAGCGTTGGGGACATACCCTACGAGCAGTACTTC
14	TRBD1	TRBV5-1	TRBJ1-1	few	CASSSDRGRTEAFF	TGCGCCAGCAGCTCGGACAGGGGGAGGACTGAAGCTTTCTTT
14	-	TRBV28	TRBJ2-7	many	CASSLSPQGGEQYF	TGTGCCAGCAGTTTATCCCCACAGGGTGGGGAGCAGTACTTC
16	-	TRBV7-2	TRBJ2-5	many	CASSLVGGLYQETQYF	TGTGCCAGCAGCTTAGTTGGCGGGCTGTACCAAGAGACCCAGTACTTC
17	-	TRBV3-1	TRBJ1-1	-	CASSPTVAGNINTEAFF	TGTGCCAGCAGCCCCACCGTGGCCGGAAACATTAACACTGAAGCTTTCTTT
13	-	TRBV15	TRBJ1-1	few	CATTPQMNTEAFF	TGTGCCACCACCCCTCAGATGAACACTGAAGCTTTCTTT
14	-	TRBV6-1	TRBJ1-2	few	CAVPADRANYGYTF	TGTGCCGTCCCGGCCGACCGTGCTAACTATGGCTACACCTTC